Each of the 21 T cell receptor beta chains below was sequenced from the same sample in a study of blood T cells in healthy people across ages. A J-beta primer mix and a sample-barcoded 5' primer were used in a second PCR of about 7 to 12 cycles. Using its own MiXCR run on the 5' RACE reads, TCRdb lists one record per CDR3 protein. The profile shows fewer than 2,000,000 distinct CDR3 sequences, about two fifths of them singletons. Material for sequencing was blood. Every receptor here comes from a human donor in good health.

Of note for this clonotype: One end of the junction varies from germline; a read error may be responsible. The chain has TRBV7-9 and TRBJ1-2; D gene uncertain. In germline, CDR1 is SEHNR, CDR2 FQNEAQ (reference sequence). CDR3 size: 12 residues. CDR3 coding DNA: TGTGCCAGCAGCTTAAATGTTTATGGCTGCACCTTC. Its protein product is CASSLNVYGCTF.

This chain's CDR3 is CASSGAGAYQPQHF. DNA for the CDR3: TGTGCCAGCAGCGGAGCAGGGGCTTATCAGCCCCAGCATTTT. The chain couples TRBV9 to TRBJ1-5, with TRBD1 as a possible D gene (6 bases). The CDR3 is 14 amino acids. Trimming took off 3 bases at V and 5 bases at J, with 12 bases between the two ends. In germline, CDR1 is SGDLS, CDR2 YYNGEE.

The chain couples TRBV12-3 or TRBV12-4 to TRBJ1-1; D call uncertain. This CDR3 spans 13 amino acids. V lost 7 bases and J 4 bases, leaving 13 bases between the germline ends. The CDR3 DNA reads as TGTGCCAGCACCTTGATGGACGGCACTGAAGCTTTCTTT. Translation gives CASTLMDGTEAFF.

V usage is TRBV7-7 and J usage is TRBJ2-5; no firm D call. The germline V and J ends were trimmed by 5 bases and 5 bases, with 18 bases remaining between them. Germline CDR1 is SSHAT and CDR2 is FNYEAQ (reference sequence). This CDR3 contains 15 residues. The CDR3 sequence is CASSPALFPGETQYF. The CDR3 DNA is TGTGCCAGCAGCCCAGCCCTCTTTCCCGGGGAGACCCAGTACTTC.

This rearrangement joins TRBV5-1 to TRBJ1-5, with D tentatively TRBD1 (6 bases). CDR1 and CDR2 from the germline V gene are SGHRS and YFSETQ. This CDR3 is built from 15 residues. The ends were cut back, 2 bases at V and 5 bases at J, with 14 bases in the middle. The CDR3 loop reads CASSFGGGEDQPQHF. For the CDR3, the DNA is TGCGCCAGCAGCTTTGGAGGGGGTGAGGATCAGCCCCAGCATTTT.

This CDR3 reads CASSTYGQGAFTF. The CDR3 DNA reads TGTGCCAGCAGCACCTATGGACAGGGGGCGTTCACCTTC. The V and J genes are TRBV7-9 and TRBJ1-2, with 11 nucleotides matching TRBD1. The V segment lost 5 bases and the J segment 13 bases; nucleotides outside the gene matches: 9. Germline V gives CDR1 SEHNR, CDR2 FQNEAQ (reference sequence). The CDR3 has 13 amino acids.

The chain recombines TRBV7-2 with TRBJ1-5; D is ambiguous. The V end lost 1 base, the J end lost 3 bases, and 10 bases lay between the germline ends. CDR1 and CDR2 from the germline V gene are SGHTA and FQGNSA. This CDR3 spans 15 amino acids. The CDR3 is CASSLVGQFNQPQHF. In DNA form, the CDR3 reads TGTGCCAGCAGCTTAGTTGGGCAGTTCAATCAGCCCCAGCATTTT.

As for this clonotype: One end of the junction is discordant with germline, which a read error may explain. This chain joins TRBV4-2 and TRBJ2-3; 8 bases match TRBD2. This CDR3 contains 18 residues. Germline V CDR1 and CDR2: LGHNA, YNFKEQ. CDR3 loop: CTSSQENSGTRGTDTQYF. The CDR3 DNA reads TGTACCAGCAGCCAAGAGAATTCGGGGACTAGAGGAACAGATACGCAGTATTTT.

The V and J genes are TRBV6-1 and TRBJ1-1; 9 bases match TRBD1. Unmatched junction bases numbered 15, after V lost 6 bases and J lost 10 bases. CDR1 and CDR2 from the germline V gene are MNHNS and SASEGT. The CDR3 totals 15 residues. The CDR3 region is CASRSRDRELGRAFF. CDR3 sequence (DNA): TGTGCCAGCAGAAGCCGGGACAGGGAGTTGGGAAGAGCTTTCTTT.

This clonotype was picked up many times. The chain links TRBV4-3 to TRBJ1-2, with D hard to call. The germline V and J ends were trimmed by 0 bases and 5 bases, with 19 bases remaining between them. In germline, CDR1 is LGHNA, CDR2 YSLEER. The CDR3 has 17 amino acids. The DNA of the CDR3 is TGCGCCAGCAGCCAAGATATGGGTTTTTCACAGACATATGGCTACACCTTC. This gives the protein CASSQDMGFSQTYGYTF.

The gene calls are TRBV10-3 and TRBJ2-1, with D maybe TRBD2 (7 bases). The length of the CDR3 is 16 residues. Germline V gene sequence: CDR1 ENHRY, CDR2 SYGVKD. V lost 5 bases and J lost 7, with 21 bases in between. As DNA, the CDR3 is TGTGCCATCAGTTTGTCAGGCGGCGGGGGCCCTAATGAGCAGTTCTTC. Protein sequence: CAISLSGGGGPNEQFF.

This clonotype was counted between two and nine times. The V call is TRBV28, the J call TRBJ2-1; D may be TRBD1 (6 bases). V dropped 6 bases and J dropped 5 bases, with 17 bases sitting between them. CDR3 length: 15 residues. CDR1 is MDHEN, CDR2 SYDVKM, per germline. The CDR3 DNA sequence: TGTGCCAGCAGCATTCCGGGACAAGCTGACAATGAGCAGTTCTTC. It specifies CASSIPGQADNEQFF.

This clonotype was recorded a few times. The chain is built from TRBV7-9 and TRBJ2-5; the D gene is possibly TRBD2 (5 bases). This CDR3 spans 14 amino acids. CDR1 and CDR2 (germline): SEHNR, FQNEAQ (reference sequence). The germline V and J ends were trimmed by 5 bases and 5 bases, with 15 bases remaining between them. CDR3 protein: CASSPGWGVETQYF. In DNA form, the CDR3 reads TGTGCCAGCAGCCCCGGGTGGGGAGTCGAGACCCAGTACTTC.

The CDR3 sequence is CASSQEMRGVPDEQYF. CDR3 in DNA: TGTGCCAGCAGCCAAGAGATGCGGGGGGTCCCAGACGAGCAGTACTTC. The chain employs TRBV4-2 and TRBJ2-7; TRBD2 aligns across 8 bases. Germline V CDR1 and CDR2: LGHNA, YNFKEQ. V shed 0 bases, J shed 5 bases, and the junction held 9 bases outside the gene matches. CDR3 length: 16 residues.

The chain employs TRBV29-1 and TRBJ2-1; 11 bases agree with TRBD1. Germline V lookup: CDR1 SQVTM, CDR2 ANQGSEA. The trim removed 4 bases at V and 8 bases at J, leaving 7 bases unmatched. The CDR3 loop spans 14 amino acids. DNA of the CDR3: TGCAGCGTTGCTGGGACAGGGGGTACGGATGAGCAGTTCTTC. It specifies CSVAGTGGTDEQFF.

CDR3 nucleotides: TGTGCCAGCAGGGACTTGGGGCGCGGCGGGGGGACCTACAATGAGCAGTTCTTC. This gives the protein CASRDLGRGGGTYNEQFF. This rearrangement joins TRBV2 to TRBJ2-1, with TRBD2 matching over 8 bases. CDR1 is SNHLY, CDR2 FYNNEI, per germline. Losses at the gene ends were 6 bases for V and 2 bases for J; bases not matched to a gene: 15. This CDR3 region has 18 residues.

This clonotype showed up just a few times. The CDR3 loop reads CASSLADRGRPPLHF. The CDR3 nucleotides read TGTGCCAGCAGCTTAGCAGACAGGGGGCGACCACCCCTCCACTTT. The V and J genes are TRBV7-2 and TRBJ1-6; 10 nucleotides align to TRBD1. V lost 0 bases to trimming and J lost 11 bases; unmatched junction nucleotides: 4. The germline V gene encodes CDR1 SGHTA and CDR2 FQGNSA. The CDR3 runs to 15 residues.

This clonotype has just a few counts. The V gene is TRBV7-8, the J gene TRBJ1-4; D perhaps matches TRBD1 (5 bases). The V and J ends lost 5 bases and 4 bases respectively, with 17 bases between them. This CDR3 has 16 amino acids. From germline, CDR1 is SGHVS and CDR2 FQNEAQ. Here the CDR3 reads CASSPPLWGINEKLFF. In DNA, the CDR3 is TGTGCCAGCAGCCCCCCGTTGTGGGGGATTAATGAAAAACTGTTTTTT.

This rearrangement joins TRBV24-1 to TRBJ2-1, with 7 bases that match TRBD1. In germline, CDR1 is KGHDR, CDR2 SFDVKD. V dropped 3 bases and J dropped 3; count of bases not matched to a gene: 10. The CDR3 has 17 residues. As DNA, the CDR3 is TGTGCCACCAGTGATCCGGGGACCGGGACAGTCTACAATGAGCAGTTCTTC. Translated: CATSDPGTGTVYNEQFF.

The V and J genes are TRBV20-1 and TRBJ2-5; 7 nucleotides match TRBD2. The germline V gene encodes CDR1 DFQATT and CDR2 SNEGSKA (reference sequence). The trim removed 0 bases at V and 5 bases at J, leaving 9 bases unmatched. There are 15 residues in the CDR3. This chain's CDR3 is CSARDSGSGGETQYF. Written as DNA, the CDR3 is TGCAGTGCTAGAGATAGCGGGTCCGGAGGGGAGACCCAGTACTTC.

V gene TRBV12-3 or TRBV12-4 combines with J gene TRBJ1-2; D unclear. The CDR3 contains 12 residues. Trimming left V 8 bases short and J 8 bases short, with 15 bases between. The DNA of the CDR3 is TGTGCCAGCCGCGGACTGGCCGAGGGCTACACCTTC. As protein: CASRGLAEGYTF.